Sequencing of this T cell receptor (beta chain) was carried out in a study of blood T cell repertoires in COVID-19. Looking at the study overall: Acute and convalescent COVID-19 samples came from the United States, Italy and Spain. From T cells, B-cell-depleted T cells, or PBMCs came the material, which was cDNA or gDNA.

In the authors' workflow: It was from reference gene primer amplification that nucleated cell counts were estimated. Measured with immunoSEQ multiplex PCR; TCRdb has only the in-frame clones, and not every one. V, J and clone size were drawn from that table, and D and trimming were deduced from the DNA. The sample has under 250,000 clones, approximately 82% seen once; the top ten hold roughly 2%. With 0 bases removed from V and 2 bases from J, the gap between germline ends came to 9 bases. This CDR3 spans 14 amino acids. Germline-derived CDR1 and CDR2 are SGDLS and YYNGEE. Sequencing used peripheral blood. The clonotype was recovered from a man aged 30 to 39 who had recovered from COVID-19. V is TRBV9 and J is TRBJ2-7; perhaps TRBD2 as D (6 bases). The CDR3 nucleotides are TGTGCCAGCAGCGTAGACTGGGGGGCCTACGAGCAGTACTTC. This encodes CASSVDWGAYEQYF.